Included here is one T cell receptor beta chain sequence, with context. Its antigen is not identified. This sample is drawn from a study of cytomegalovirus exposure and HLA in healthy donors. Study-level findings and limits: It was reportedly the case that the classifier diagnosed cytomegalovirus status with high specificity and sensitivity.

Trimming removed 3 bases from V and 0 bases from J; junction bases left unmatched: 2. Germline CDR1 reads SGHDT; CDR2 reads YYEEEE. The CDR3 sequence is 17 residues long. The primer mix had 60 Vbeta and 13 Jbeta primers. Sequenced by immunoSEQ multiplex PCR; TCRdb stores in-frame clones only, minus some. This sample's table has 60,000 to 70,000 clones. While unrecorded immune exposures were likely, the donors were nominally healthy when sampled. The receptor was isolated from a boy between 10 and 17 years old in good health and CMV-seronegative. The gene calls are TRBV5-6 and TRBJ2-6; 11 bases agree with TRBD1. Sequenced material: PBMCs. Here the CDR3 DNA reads TGTGCCAGCAGCTGGACAGGGGGCCCCTCTGGGGCCAACGTCCTGACTTTC. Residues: CASSWTGGPSGANVLTF.